The entry below describes one T cell receptor beta chain. As yet, its antigen is unknown. The data stem from a study of CD8 T cells in Susac syndrome. Points from the study as a whole: In TEMRA cells and active patients, CD8+ clonal expansion in Susac reached its peak.

CDR3 length: 16 residues. In germline, CDR1 is KGHSY, CDR2 FQNENV. Trimming at V came to 4 bases and at J to 2 bases, leaving 6 bases not matched to a gene. RNA was extracted with the RNeasy kit, and a quantity of about 0.5 to 1 ug was reverse transcribed using random hexamers. TCRdb recomputed calls from the immunoSEQ multiplex PCR reads with MiXCR, one row per CDR3 protein. The sample holds some 130,000 distinct CDR3 sequences, roughly 94% seen once. This TCR came from a human donor with Susac syndrome. J is TRBJ2-1 and V is TRBV16, with 9 nucleotides matching TRBD1. Sequenced sample: CD8+ T cells from PBMCs. The CDR3 protein is CASSPRTGVTYNEQFF. CDR3 sequence (DNA): TGTGCCAGCAGCCCCCGGACAGGGGTGACCTACAATGAGCAGTTCTTC.